This TCR beta chain was profiled in a study of beta chain features in type 1 diabetes. Study-wide findings and caveats: The naive, central memory and Treg TCRB repertoires of patients appeared to be more similar to one another than those of healthy donors. Shorter TCRB CDR3s, moderately but significantly so, were found in Type 1 diabetes patients in all four CD4+ subsets. Any PCR bias toward short templates would affect both groups alike. Small HLA sub-analyses could not settle whether HLA shapes TCRB rearrangement.

Germline CDR1 is LNHDA and CDR2 is SQIVND (reference sequence). V gave up 3 bases and J gave up 2 bases, with 8 bases separating them. The CDR3 spans 14 residues. Sequencing targeted expressed TCRB transcripts, as all isolated RNA had been reverse transcribed. The assay was immunoSEQ multiplex PCR, and TCRdb's table has in-frame clones only and misses some. The sample holds about 270,000 clones, roughly an eighth seen once. With respect to this clone: Its antigen is still unknown.

V is TRBV19 and J is TRBJ1-5, with D uncertain. What was sequenced was naive CD4+ T cells from blood. The clonotype was recovered from a man aged 30-40 years with type 1 diabetes. As DNA, the CDR3 is TGTGCCAGTAGTATGGCGGCACGCAATCAGCCCCAGCATTTT. As protein: CASSMAARNQPQHF.